This T cell receptor beta chain is drawn from a study of human T cells and chemical hapten exposure. Study overall: The variation in per-sample TCR yields arose mainly from small differences in pooled library volumes. Whole-study findings and limits: There was no change with DPC sensitization in TCRs above 1 in 1000 frequency.

Remarks on this clonotype: What it binds is not known.

For the library, individual cDNA molecules each received unique molecular identifiers. Per the original methods: Across samples, TCR counts had a median of about 100,000 and ranged from about 20,000 to 690,600. MiXCR, applied by TCRdb to the 5' RACE reads, yields one record per CDR3 protein. It is TCRdb's table, rather than the study itself, that gives the V and J calls and clone size. The repertoire holds under 100,000 distinct CDR3 sequences, about a sixth seen once, with approximately 7% in the top ten. Total RNA came from unfractionated whole blood. Trimming took 3 bases from V and 2 from J, leaving 7 bases between them. There are 13 residues in the CDR3. Germline V gives CDR1 SNHLY, CDR2 FYNNEI.

This sequence originates from a female donor in good health. The genes are TRBV2 and TRBJ2-5; D gene unclear. CDR3 nucleotide sequence: TGTGCCAGCAGTGAGTTTATTCAAGAGACCCAGTACTTC. Translation gives CASSEFIQETQYF.